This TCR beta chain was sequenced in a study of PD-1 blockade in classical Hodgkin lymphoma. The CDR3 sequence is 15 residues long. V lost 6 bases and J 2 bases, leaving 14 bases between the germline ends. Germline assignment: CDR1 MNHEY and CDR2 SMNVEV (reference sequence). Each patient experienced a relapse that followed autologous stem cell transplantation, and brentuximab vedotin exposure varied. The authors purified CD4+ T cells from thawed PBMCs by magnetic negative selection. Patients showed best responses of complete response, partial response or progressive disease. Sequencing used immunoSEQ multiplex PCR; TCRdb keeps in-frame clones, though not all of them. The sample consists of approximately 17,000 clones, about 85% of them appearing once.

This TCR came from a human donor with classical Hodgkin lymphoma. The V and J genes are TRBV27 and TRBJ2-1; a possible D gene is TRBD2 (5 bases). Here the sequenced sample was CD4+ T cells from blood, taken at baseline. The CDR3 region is CASRARGNPYNEQFF. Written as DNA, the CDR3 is TGTGCCAGCAGGGCCCGGGGAAACCCCTACAATGAGCAGTTCTTC.